The present T cell receptor (beta chain) was sequenced within a study of blood T cells in healthy people across ages. The authors ran a second PCR of about 6 to 11 cycles using a sample-barcoded 5' primer and a J-beta primer mix. Each of the cDNA molecules was tagged by a template-switch adaptor with 12 random nucleotides. TCRdb analysed the 5' RACE reads with MiXCR anew, one entry per CDR3 protein. The top ten clones hold roughly 23% of a sample with over 1,500,000 distinct CDR3 sequences, about 39% of them seen once. A remark on this clonotype: The antigen is undetermined.

Study outcomes and limitations: Without sorted subsets, naive and antigen-experienced compartments could not be conclusively compared. When set beside aged donors, long-lived donors presented more naive CD4+ cells and higher diversity.

CDR1 and CDR2 from the germline V gene are SGHDN and FVKESK. Trimming left V 0 bases short and J 7 bases short, with 17 bases between. CDR3 length: 16 residues. Drawing of peripheral blood yielded about 9.8 milliliters from each donor. The sequenced sample was blood. This sequence originates from a human donor in good health. The chain couples TRBV14 to TRBJ2-3; a weak D match, TRBD1 (5 bases). The CDR3 spells CASSQEGAGNRHTQYF. The CDR3, as DNA: TGTGCCAGCAGCCAAGAAGGGGCAGGGAATAGACATACGCAGTATTTT. The full variable domain, in which reference TRBV14 and TRBJ2-3 provide the parts outside the CDR3, is EAGVTQFPSHSVIEKGQTVTLRCDPISGHDNLYWYRRVMGKEIKFLLHFVKESKQDESGMPNNRFLAERTGGTYSTLKVQPAELEDSGVYFCASSQEGAGNRHTQYFGPGTRLTVL.